One sample yielded the 7 T cell receptor beta chains listed below, sequenced in a study of T cell responses to AZD1222 COVID-19 vaccine. Generated by immunoSEQ multiplex PCR, the TCRdb table keeps only in-frame clones and is missing some. The repertoire has roughly 120,000 clones, roughly 86% of them found once; the top ten carry 15% to 20%. The material was peripheral blood, obtained 28 days after the second AZD1222 dose. The origin of the receptors is an adult who received the AZD1222 COVID-19 vaccine.

The chain employs TRBV2 and TRBJ1-2, with TRBD1 as a possible D gene (5 bases). The CDR3 runs to 13 residues. V was trimmed by 1 base and J by 6 bases, leaving 9 bases between them. CDR1 is SNHLY, CDR2 FYNNEI, per germline. CDR3 nucleotide sequence: TGTGCCAGCAGTGAAGAAGGACACGATGGCTACACCTTC. Residues: CASSEEGHDGYTF.

Concerning this clone itself: The same CDR3 is also encoded by other DNA sequences in this sample. The rearrangement links TRBV5-6 to TRBJ1-4; unclear D gene. The V gene's germline CDR1 is SGHDT and CDR2 YYEEEE. The CDR3 totals 12 residues. Trimming removed 4 bases at V and 4 bases at J, with 5 bases between. The CDR3 here is CASSLYNEKLFF. CDR3 nucleotides: TGTGCCAGCAGCCTCTATAATGAAAAACTGTTTTTT.

The chain employs TRBV5-1 and TRBJ2-7, with D possibly TRBD2 on 6 matching bases. Germline CDR1 is SGHRS and CDR2 is YFSETQ. The CDR3 extends over 15 amino acids. Trimming cost V 0 bases and J 3 bases, with 13 bases left between them. The DNA of the CDR3 is TGCGCCAGCAGCTTGGCGGGGCGGGGTAACTACGAGCAGTACTTC. Protein sequence: CASSLAGRGNYEQYF.

J is TRBJ1-3 and V is TRBV7-2; D is ambiguous. In germline, CDR1 is SGHTA, CDR2 FQGNSA. V was cut by 5 bases and J by 4 bases, with 3 bases left in between. CDR3 size: 11 residues. This CDR3 is CASSPGNTIYF. The CDR3 nucleotides are TGTGCCAGCAGCCCAGGAAACACCATATATTTT. Full variable domain (outside the CDR3, taken from reference TRBV7-2 and TRBJ1-3): GAGVSQSPSNKVTEKGKDVELRCDPISGHTALYWYRQSLGQGLEFLIYFQGNSAPDKSGLPSDRFSAERTGGSVSTLTIQRTQQEDSAVYLCASSPGNTIYFGEGSWLTVV.

V gene TRBV5-8 combines with J gene TRBJ1-5, with D tentatively TRBD1 (5 bases). The CDR3 has 17 amino acids. Germline CDR1 SGHTS, CDR2 YDEGEE. The V and J ends lost 0 bases and 1 base respectively, with 14 bases between them. Written as DNA, the CDR3 is TGTGCCAGCAGCTTGGCCGGGGACTCCCAGAGCAATCAGCCCCAGCATTTT. Its translation: CASSLAGDSQSNQPQHF.

The genes are TRBV25-1 and TRBJ2-7; 10 bases are a match to TRBD1. The CDR3 sequence is 15 residues long. Germline V gene lookup returns CDR1 MGHDK and CDR2 SYGVNS. V lost 3 bases and J lost 1; bases outside the gene matches: 3. The CDR3 loop reads CASSDPGQGSYEQYF. The CDR3 nucleotides are TGTGCCAGCAGTGACCCGGGACAGGGGTCCTACGAGCAGTACTTC.

The chain joins TRBV29-1 to TRBJ2-1; D unclear. In germline, CDR1 is SQVTM, CDR2 ANQGSEA. Trimming removed 7 bases at V and 0 bases at J, with 7 bases between. The CDR3 totals 12 residues. CDR3 amino acids: CSGAASYNEQFF. The CDR3 DNA reads TGCAGCGGGGCAGCCTCCTACAATGAGCAGTTCTTC.